Listed below are T cell receptor beta chains from one sample, sequenced in a study of T cell responses to AZD1222 COVID-19 vaccine. Only in-frame clones appear in the TCRdb table, and some are missing; sequencing was by immunoSEQ multiplex PCR. Of about 180,000 clones listed, just under 95% are singletons. This sample comprised peripheral blood, obtained 28 days after the second dose of the MenACWY control vaccine. The origin of the receptors is an adult who received the MenACWY meningococcal vaccine as a control. The CDR3 runs from the conserved cysteine through the conserved F or W. Each record gives: V gene, CDR3 length, J gene, CDR3 protein.

TRBV6-5,14,TRBJ1-1,CASKGQTINTEAFF
TRBV3-1/TRBV3-2,14,TRBJ1-2,CASSRRDRAEGYTF
TRBV12-5,14,TRBJ1-1,CASGRESGGSEAFF
TRBV7-2,15,TRBJ1-3,CASSLPSGTGNTIYF
TRBV6-5,15,TRBJ1-1,CASSLGRGAITEAFF
TRBV2,14,TRBJ1-1,CASSPGAPPTEAFF
TRBV29-1,15,TRBJ2-2,CSVEEPWGQYGELFF
TRBV5-1,18,TRBJ1-1,CASSRGQGTYGMNTEAFF
TRBV2,15,TRBJ2-2,CASSGSSGGPGELFF
TRBV14,12,TRBJ2-7,CASSQLGYEQYF
TRBV4-3,15,TRBJ1-1,CASSLYRGGDTEAFF
TRBV2,15,TRBJ1-2,CASNGQGSRNYGYTF
TRBV6-5,14,TRBJ1-1,CASSYSPPKSEAFF
TRBV27,15,TRBJ1-1,CASRMGRWGNTEAFF
TRBV7-2,18,TRBJ2-1,CASSHRGSGVMFYNEQFF
TRBV7-2,14,TRBJ1-1,CASSPGRLRTEAFF
TRBV5-1,12,TRBJ2-7,CASHGVGYEQYF
TRBV7-2,12,TRBJ1-1,CASSLDRVGAFF
TRBV5-6,14,TRBJ1-3,CASSFRSSGNTIYF
TRBV19,11,TRBJ2-7,CATQGQTGQYF
TRBV12-3/TRBV12-4,13,TRBJ1-2,CASSLGQNYGYTF
TRBV28,13,TRBJ1-5,CASSLRLDQPQHF
TRBV3-1/TRBV3-2,16,TRBJ2-2,CASSQGKGQGFWELFF
TRBV5-6,15,TRBJ1-1,CASSSGPPEDTEAFF
TRBV30,14,TRBJ1-6,CAWSLGGDNSPLHF
TRBV28,16,TRBJ1-3,CASGNSGPKGGNTIYF
TRBV28,14,TRBJ2-2,CASRTSGLRGELFF